This entry is about one T cell receptor (beta chain). Its specificity is unknown. The sample originates from a study of T cell repertoires in cytomegalovirus infection. V lost 8 bases to trimming and J lost 0 bases, with 11 bases between them. CDR3 length: 14 amino acids. MiXCR, applied by TCRdb to the reads, yields one record per CDR3 protein. The sample lists some 920,000 distinct CDR3 sequences; around 30% were seen once. This chain joins TRBV12-3 or TRBV12-4 and TRBJ1-3; D possibly corresponds to TRBD1 (6 bases). The sample here was cultured CD8+ T cells from PBMCs, taken from culture after CMV antigen stimulation. This clonotype was sampled from a human donor in good health (CMV status not recorded). Some clones in this sample may be carry-over from other donors' samples. CDR3 amino acids: CASAQGGSGNTIYF. In DNA form, the CDR3 reads TGTGCCAGCGCCCAAGGGGGCTCTGGAAACACCATATATTTT.